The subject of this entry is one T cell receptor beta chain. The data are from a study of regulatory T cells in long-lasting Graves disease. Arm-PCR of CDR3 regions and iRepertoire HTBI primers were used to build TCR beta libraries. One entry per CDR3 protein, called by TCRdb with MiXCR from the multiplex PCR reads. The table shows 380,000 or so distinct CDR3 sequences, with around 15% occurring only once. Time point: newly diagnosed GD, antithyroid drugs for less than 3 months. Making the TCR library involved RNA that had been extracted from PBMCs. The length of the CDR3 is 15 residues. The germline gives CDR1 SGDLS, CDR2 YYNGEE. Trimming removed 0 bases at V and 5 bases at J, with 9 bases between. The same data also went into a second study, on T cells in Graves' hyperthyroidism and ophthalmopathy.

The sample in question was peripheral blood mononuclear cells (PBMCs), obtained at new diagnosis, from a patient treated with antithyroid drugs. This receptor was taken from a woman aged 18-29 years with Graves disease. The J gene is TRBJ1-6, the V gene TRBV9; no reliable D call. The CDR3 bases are TGTGCCAGCAGCGTAGTAGCAGCGGATAATTCACCCCTCCACTTT. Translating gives CASSVVAADNSPLHF. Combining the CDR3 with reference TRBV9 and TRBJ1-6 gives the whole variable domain DSGVTQTPKHLITATGQRVTLRCSPRSGDLSVYWYQQSLDQGLQFLIQYYNGEERAKGNILERFSAQQFPDLHSELNLSSLELGDSALYFCASSVVAADNSPLHFGNGTRLTVT.